The clone carrying this TCR beta chain was counted a single time. The data were obtained in a study of blood T cell repertoires in COVID-19. Using immunoSEQ multiplex PCR, the repertoire was profiled, and TCRdb retains in-frame clones only, with some absent. The sample lists around 260,000 clones; 75% to 90% were seen once. The sequence came from a man under 40 with active or convalescent COVID-19. Sequenced: peripheral blood.

CDR3 protein: CASSLTDRRDEQYF. CDR3 sequence (DNA): TGCGCCAGCAGCTTAACCGACCGCAGGGACGAGCAGTACTTC. The rearrangement links TRBV5-1 to TRBJ2-7; tentatively, D is TRBD1 (5 bases). CDR3 length: 14 residues. CDR1 is SGHRS, CDR2 YFSETQ, per germline. Deletions cut 2 bases from V and 5 bases from J, with 14 bases between.